The 25 T cell receptor beta chains below come from one sample, sequenced in a study of blood T cell repertoires in COVID-19. Profiling relied on immunoSEQ multiplex PCR, and the TCRdb table lists in-frame clones only, not all of them. The sample lists roughly 110,000 clones; about 89% were seen once. The source material was peripheral blood. All receptors come from a man aged 35-49 years with acute or convalescent COVID-19.

The chain has TRBV10-2 and TRBJ1-1; TRBD1 is a possible D gene (6 bases). Trimming removed 0 bases at V and 1 base at J, with 18 bases between. CDR1 is WSHSY, CDR2 SAAADI, per germline. CDR3 length: 18 amino acids. CDR3 DNA sequence: TGCGCCAGCAGTGAGTCACGGGGGGCGCGGAGGTCGAACACTGAAGCTTTCTTT. The encoded protein is CASSESRGARRSNTEAFF.

The J gene is TRBJ1-4, the V gene TRBV5-6; TRBD1 is a possible D gene (5 bases). The CDR3 extends over 15 amino acids. Trimming shortened V by 1 base and J by 7 bases, and 14 bases separated the two germline ends. The germline CDR1 and CDR2 sequences are SGHDT and YYEEEE. CDR3 coding DNA: TGTGCCAGCAGCTTGATGCGGGACGGGGGTGAAAAACTGTTTTTT. Protein sequence: CASSLMRDGGEKLFF.

This chain connects TRBV27 to TRBJ2-1; the match to TRBD1 covers 11 bases. J lost 9 bases, V lost 6 bases, and 7 bases had no gene match. There are 14 residues in the CDR3. Germline CDR1 reads MNHEY; CDR2 reads SMNVEV (reference sequence). CDR3 sequence: CASSPDRGQGEQFF. The CDR3 DNA is TGTGCCAGCAGCCCGGACAGGGGGCAGGGTGAGCAGTTCTTC.

The rearrangement joins TRBV6-5 to TRBJ1-2; 9 positions agree with TRBD1. Germline assignment: CDR1 MNHEY and CDR2 SVGAGI. This CDR3 comprises 15 residues. V dropped 0 bases and J dropped 4; count of bases not matched to a gene: 3. The CDR3 DNA sequence: TGTGCCAGCAGTTACTCCCTGACAGGGGGCTATGGCTACACCTTC. Protein: CASSYSLTGGYGYTF.

A few counts support this clone. This chain connects TRBV11-2 to TRBJ2-1; TRBD1 matches 7 bases. CDR3 length: 15 amino acids. CDR1 is SGHAT and CDR2 is FQNNGV in the germline V gene. The ends lost 2 bases at V and 0 bases at J; junction bases unmatched: 1. CDR3 residues: CASSLRQGSYNEQFF. The CDR3 nucleotides read TGTGCCAGCAGCTTAAGACAGGGCTCCTACAATGAGCAGTTCTTC.

The DNA for the CDR3 is TGCGCCAGCAGCCAAGGGAAACAGGCATCCTATGGCTACACCTTC. Translating gives CASSQGKQASYGYTF. V gene TRBV4-1 combines with J gene TRBJ1-2; maybe TRBD1 (5 bases). Trimming took off 1 base at V and 4 bases at J, with 13 bases between the two ends. The CDR3 totals 15 residues. CDR1 is MGHRA and CDR2 is YSYEKL in the germline V gene.

The genes are TRBV7-2 and TRBJ2-7; the match to TRBD1 covers 8 bases. This CDR3 region has 15 residues. J gave up 3 bases and V 4 bases, and 8 bases lay outside the gene matches. Looked up from germline, CDR1 is SGHTA and CDR2 is FQGNSA. The CDR3 sequence: CASSWGTGANYEQYF. Written as DNA, the CDR3 is TGTGCCAGCAGCTGGGGGACAGGAGCAAACTACGAGCAGTACTTC.

V and J are TRBV7-2 and TRBJ2-7; 9 bases line up with TRBD2. Trimming cost V 3 bases and J 1 base; bases outside gene matches: 13. Germline lookup yields CDR1 SGHTA and CDR2 FQGNSA. The CDR3 totals 18 residues. The CDR3 coding sequence is TGTGCCAGCAGCTTCGTCGCTAGCGGGAAAAGAATGTCCTACGAGCAGTACTTC. Residues: CASSFVASGKRMSYEQYF.

The chain uses TRBV10-3 and TRBJ2-2; 9 bases align to TRBD1. Germline loops: CDR1 ENHRY, CDR2 SYGVKD. J lost 6 bases, V lost 11 bases, and 10 bases had no gene match. The CDR3 sequence is 14 residues long. DNA of the CDR3: TGTGCCTCTCACAGGACAGGGGATTCCGGGGAGCTGTTTTTT. Its protein is CASHRTGDSGELFF.

V and J are TRBV11-2 and TRBJ2-7; 7 positions match TRBD2. V shed 1 base and J 4 bases; nucleotides not matched to a gene: 7. CDR1 and CDR2 (germline): SGHAT, FQNNGV. CDR3 length equals 15 residues. The CDR3 reads CASSLAVTSVYEQYF. DNA of the CDR3: TGTGCCAGCAGCTTAGCCGTAACTAGCGTTTACGAGCAGTACTTC.

The chain has TRBV12-3 or TRBV12-4 and TRBJ2-1; D might be TRBD2 (6 bases). Trimming pared 2 bases from V and 9 bases from J, leaving 11 bases between. The CDR3 is 13 residues long. In DNA, the CDR3 is TGTGCCAGCAGTTTAAGAGCCGGGGGTGAGCAGTTCTTC. It is translated as CASSLRAGGEQFF.

V gene TRBV18 combines with J gene TRBJ1-1; 10 nucleotides align to TRBD1. Germline CDR1 is KGHSH and CDR2 is LQKENI. V shed 4 bases, J shed 3 bases, and the junction held 8 bases outside the gene matches. The CDR3 loop spans 16 amino acids. The CDR3 DNA reads as TGTGCCAGCTCACTCACCACCGGGACAGGGGACACTGAAGCTTTCTTT. Encoded protein: CASSLTTGTGDTEAFF.

In this sample, this clone turned up a few times. V gene TRBV3-1 (or the pseudogene TRBV3-2) combines with J gene TRBJ1-4; TRBD1 aligns across 8 bases. J gave up 7 bases and V 2 bases, and 9 bases lay outside the gene matches. The V gene's germline CDR1 is LGHDT and CDR2 YNNKEL (reference sequence). CDR3 length equals 16 residues. The CDR3 protein is CASSQSGQGWGEKLFF. CDR3 DNA: TGTGCCAGCAGCCAATCAGGACAGGGATGGGGTGAAAAACTGTTTTTT.

V and J are TRBV7-9 and TRBJ1-2, with TRBD1 matching 7 bases. The CDR3 is 14 residues long. Per germline, CDR1 SEHNR and CDR2 FQNEAQ (reference sequence). V trimming: 5 bases; J trimming: 0 bases; junction bases outside the gene matches: 3. The CDR3 protein is CASSADRANYGYTF. CDR3 nucleotide sequence: TGTGCCAGCAGCGCCGACAGGGCTAACTATGGCTACACCTTC.

The chain has TRBV19 and TRBJ2-2; D possibly corresponds to TRBD2 (6 bases). Germline CDR1 reads LNHDA; CDR2 reads SQIVND (reference sequence). The CDR3 spans 14 residues. Trimming took 6 bases from V and 4 from J, leaving 12 bases between them. The CDR3: CASRRDGSTGELFF. In nucleotides, the CDR3 is TGTGCCAGTAGGAGGGACGGGAGCACCGGGGAGCTGTTTTTT. The full variable domain, its missing parts supplied by reference TRBV19 and TRBJ2-2, is DGGITQSPKYLFRKEGQNVTLSCEQNLNHDAMYWYRQDPGQGLRLIYYSQIVNDFQKGDIAEGYSVSREKKESFPLTVTSAQKNPTAFYLCASRRDGSTGELFFGEGSRLTVL.

This sequence joins TRBV25-1 and TRBJ1-6; the match to TRBD1 covers 8 bases. CDR1 MGHDK and CDR2 SYGVNS come from the germline V gene. The trim removed 8 bases at V and 8 bases at J, leaving 14 bases unmatched. The CDR3 sequence is 16 residues long. The DNA of the CDR3 is TGTGCCAGCTCACTTGGGACAGGTCCGGCGGATTCACCCCTCCACTTT. Amino acids: CASSLGTGPADSPLHF.

This clone was recorded only once. The chain recombines TRBV2 with TRBJ1-2; 10 bases line up with TRBD1. The CDR3 runs to 15 residues. Germline CDR1 is SNHLY and CDR2 is FYNNEI. With V trimmed by 3 bases and J by 7 bases, 8 bases remained unmatched. This CDR3 reads CASSELDRGHSGYTF. DNA of the CDR3: TGTGCCAGCAGTGAGCTTGACAGGGGGCACAGTGGCTACACCTTC.

V gene TRBV30 combines with J gene TRBJ2-5, with 7 positions matching TRBD1. The CDR3 totals 13 residues. Germline V gene sequence: CDR1 GTSNPN, CDR2 SVGIG (reference sequence). J was trimmed by 4 bases and V by 5 bases; bases with no gene match: 7. CDR3 nucleotide sequence: TGTGCCTGGGCAACAGGGGTAACAGAGACCCAGTACTTC. Its translation: CAWATGVTETQYF.

The CDR3 sequence: CAWSVRGQGVWGTEAFF. The CDR3 bases are TGTGCCTGGAGTGTTAGGGGACAGGGGGTCTGGGGCACTGAAGCTTTCTTT. The chain carries TRBV30 and TRBJ1-1, with 11 bases matching TRBD1. The germline V gene has CDR1 GTSNPN and CDR2 SVGIG (reference sequence). The J segment lost 4 bases and the V segment lost 0 bases, leaving 10 bases of the junction unmatched. The CDR3 length is 17 residues.

The gene calls are TRBV5-1 and TRBJ1-4, with 8 bases matching TRBD1. The J segment lost 7 bases and the V segment lost 5 bases, leaving 7 bases of the junction unmatched. CDR1 and CDR2 from the germline V gene are SGHRS and YFSETQ. The length of the CDR3 is 14 residues. The chain's CDR3 is CASRIGQGREKLFF. CDR3 nucleotide sequence: TGCGCCAGCAGGATCGGACAGGGACGTGAAAAACTGTTTTTT.

This rearrangement joins TRBV7-2 to TRBJ1-1; D is possibly TRBD1 (5 bases). Trimming took off 6 bases at V and 2 bases at J, with 16 bases between the two ends. Germline lookup yields CDR1 SGHTA and CDR2 FQGNSA. The CDR3 covers 15 residues. This chain's CDR3 is CASRLQTEYNTEAFF. CDR3 DNA: TGTGCCAGCAGATTACAGACAGAATACAACACTGAAGCTTTCTTT.

V gene TRBV25-1 combines with J gene TRBJ2-2, with D perhaps TRBD1 (6 bases). Per germline, CDR1 MGHDK and CDR2 SYGVNS. Trimming removed 5 bases at V and 5 bases at J, with 12 bases between. The CDR3 runs 14 residues. CDR3 protein: CASSPRGRTGELFF. CDR3 DNA sequence: TGTGCCAGCAGTCCCAGGGGTAGAACCGGGGAGCTGTTTTTT.

The chain links TRBV5-4 to TRBJ2-7, with D maybe TRBD2 (6 bases). The germline V gene has CDR1 SGHNT and CDR2 YYREEE (reference sequence). The CDR3 is 14 residues long. Trimming left V 2 bases short and J 2 bases short, with 11 bases between. CDR3: CASSFNRETYEQYF. In DNA, the CDR3 is TGTGCCAGCAGCTTTAACCGGGAGACCTACGAGCAGTACTTC.

This clone was seen only once. The rearrangement links TRBV11-2 to TRBJ2-5, with D perhaps matching TRBD1 (6 bases). The ends were cut back, 5 bases at V and 5 bases at J, with 15 bases in the middle. The V gene's germline CDR1 is SGHAT and CDR2 FQNNGV. The CDR3 has 14 amino acids. Here the CDR3 reads CASSRRQAGETQYF. CDR3 in DNA: TGTGCCAGCAGCAGAAGACAGGCCGGGGAGACCCAGTACTTC.

The rearrangement uses TRBV10-1 and TRBJ1-6, with 8 bases identical to TRBD1. Germline V lookup: CDR1 WNHNN, CDR2 SYGVQD (reference sequence). J gave up 0 bases and V 6 bases, and 7 bases lay outside the gene matches. The CDR3 runs 17 residues. The CDR3 DNA follows: TGCGCCAGCAGGCTCACAGGGGGTAGCTCCTATAATTCACCCCTCCACTTT. Its protein is CASRLTGGSSYNSPLHF.